The 25 T cell receptor beta chains reported below all come from one sample, sequenced in a study of T cells after yellow fever vaccination. TCRdb redid the calling of the 5' RACE reads with MiXCR, one entry per CDR3 protein. The repertoire holds approximately 510,000 distinct CDR3 sequences, with 21% as singletons. The starting material was PBMCs, obtained more than 20 days after the first yellow fever vaccination. These receptors were taken from a man aged 18 to 35 who received the YFV17D yellow fever vaccine.

The rearrangement joins TRBV20-1 to TRBJ2-3, with D tentatively TRBD1 (7 bases). The CDR3 has 14 amino acids. Germline values: CDR1 DFQATT, CDR2 SNEGSKA (reference sequence). Trimming shortened V by 2 bases and J by 4 bases, and 13 bases separated the two germline ends. The CDR3 here is CSARNRGGSDTQYF. The CDR3 DNA reads TGCAGTGCTAGAAACAGGGGAGGTTCAGATACGCAGTATTTT.

This chain uses TRBV5-4 with TRBJ2-1; 10 bases map to TRBD1. This CDR3 contains 16 residues. From germline, CDR1 is SGHNT and CDR2 YYREEE (reference sequence). Losses at the gene ends were 4 bases for V and 10 bases for J; bases not matched to a gene: 14. The CDR3, as DNA: TGTGCCAGCAGCGCCTACGGGACAGGGGAGTTCAGGGAGCAGTTCTTC. Protein product: CASSAYGTGEFREQFF.

This chain connects TRBV5-4 to TRBJ2-1; possible D gene TRBD2, 5 bases. V lost 1 base to trimming and J lost 0 bases, with 14 bases between them. The length of the CDR3 is 17 residues. Germline-derived CDR1 and CDR2 are SGHNT and YYREEE (reference sequence). The CDR3 sequence is CASSLRGLADSYNEQFF. The CDR3 DNA follows: TGTGCCAGCAGCTTGAGAGGGCTGGCGGACTCCTACAATGAGCAGTTCTTC.

This chain connects TRBV12-3 or TRBV12-4 to TRBJ2-4; D might be TRBD2 (5 bases). This CDR3 region has 14 residues. V shed 6 bases and J shed 2 bases, with 11 bases lying between them. The CDR3 DNA is TGTGCCAGCAGCACCAGCGGAACCAAAAACATTCAGTACTTC. Amino acids: CASSTSGTKNIQYF.

In this sample, this clonotype turned up many times. This chain connects TRBV7-8 to TRBJ2-7, with TRBD2 as a possible D gene (6 bases). This CDR3 spans 16 amino acids. CDR1 SGHVS and CDR2 FQNEAQ come from the germline V gene. Trimming pared 5 bases from V and 7 bases from J, leaving 24 bases between. The CDR3 region is CASSHPSGLGIGEQYV. In nucleotides, the CDR3 is TGTGCCAGCAGCCATCCTTCGGGACTGGGGATTGGGGAGCAGTACGTC.

The chain links TRBV18 to TRBJ2-3; tentative D call: TRBD2 (6 bases). Germline V gene lookup returns CDR1 KGHSH and CDR2 LQKENI. CDR3 length: 16 residues. Trimming stripped 3 bases from V and 2 bases from J, with 15 bases between. CDR3 DNA: TGTGCCAGCTCACCTCGCCGGGACTTGATCACAGATACGCAGTATTTT. Translating it yields CASSPRRDLITDTQYF. The full variable domain, with the rest looked up from reference TRBV18 and TRBJ2-3, is NAGVMQNPRHLVRRRGQEARLRCSPMKGHSHVYWYRQLPEEGLKFMVYLQKENIIDESGMPKERFSAEFPKEGPSILRIQQVVRGDSAAYFCASSPRRDLITDTQYFGPGTRLTVL.

Here the CDR3 DNA reads TGCAGTGCTAGAGATTTGACGGATACGCAGTATTTT. Translation: CSARDLTDTQYF. V and J are TRBV20-1 and TRBJ2-3; D call uncertain. V was clipped by 0 bases and J by 6 bases, with 7 bases between them. This CDR3 is 12 amino acids long. Germline CDR1 DFQATT, CDR2 SNEGSKA (reference sequence).

The chain carries TRBV7-8 and TRBJ1-5, with 9 bases fitting TRBD1. CDR1 and CDR2 (germline): SGHVS, FQNEAQ. CDR3 length: 16 residues. The V segment lost 4 bases and the J segment 2 bases; nucleotides outside the gene matches: 6. CDR3 sequence (DNA): TGTGCCAGCAGCTCGGACAGGGGTGAAGGCAATCAGCCCCAGCATTTT. Translation: CASSSDRGEGNQPQHF.

This clonotype has at least ten counts. This chain uses TRBV14 with TRBJ2-7; tentatively, D is TRBD1 (6 bases). Trimming pared 1 base from V and 4 bases from J, leaving 11 bases between. CDR1 and CDR2 (germline): SGHDN, FVKESK. CDR3 length: 14 amino acids. The CDR3 sequence is CASSQAGDGYEQYV. The CDR3 DNA sequence: TGTGCCAGCAGCCAAGCAGGGGATGGGTACGAGCAGTACGTC.

Comments on this clonotype: The junction shows a germline mismatch at one end, possibly a read error. The chain carries TRBV10-3 and TRBJ2-2, with TRBD1 matching over 7 bases. Germline CDR1 and CDR2: ENHRY and SYGVKD. The CDR3 loop spans 15 amino acids. DNA for the CDR3: TGTGCCATCACCTCCGGGACAGCGAACACCGGGGAGCAGTTTTTT. Protein product: CAITSGTANTGEQFF.

V and J are TRBV2 and TRBJ1-4; no clear D gene. The ends were cut back, 4 bases at V and 16 bases at J, with 16 bases in the middle. Germline V CDR1 and CDR2: SNHLY, FYNNEI. This CDR3 comprises 12 residues. In nucleotides, the CDR3 is TGTGCCAGCAGTGGTAACAGCGGAGGCGAGTTTTTT. Translation gives CASSGNSGGEFF.

This clonotype was picked up a small number of times. The chain links TRBV4-1 to TRBJ1-6; D uncertain. Germline CDR1 and CDR2: MGHRA and YSYEKL. Trimming stripped 1 base from V and 0 bases from J, with 10 bases between. This CDR3 comprises 17 residues. The DNA of the CDR3 is TGCGCCAGCAGCCAAGCTCCAATGAGCTCCTATAATTCACCCCTCCACTTT. This codes for CASSQAPMSSYNSPLHF.

This clonotype has more than one count but fewer than ten. V is TRBV20-1 and J is TRBJ1-5; D might be TRBD1 (6 bases). The CDR3 length is 14 residues. CDR1 is DFQATT, CDR2 SNEGSKA, per germline (reference sequence). Trimming pared 6 bases from V and 3 bases from J, leaving 15 bases between. CDR3 DNA sequence: TGCAGTGCCGGGGGCGGGCGGGTCAATCAGCCCCAGCATTTT. Its protein product is CSAGGGRVNQPQHF.

This clonotype was observed a few times. V gene TRBV6-1 combines with J gene TRBJ1-1, with D uncertain. Trimming left V 6 bases short and J 4 bases short, with 9 bases between. This CDR3 comprises 12 residues. Germline V gives CDR1 MNHNS, CDR2 SASEGT. Here the CDR3 DNA reads TGTGCCAGCAGCCACGGACTCACTGAAGCTTTCTTT. Amino acids: CASSHGLTEAFF.

The chain couples TRBV18 to TRBJ2-1, with D unclear. This CDR3 spans 15 amino acids. CDR1 and CDR2 from the germline V gene are KGHSH and LQKENI. The V gene lost 3 bases and the J gene lost 4 bases, with 13 bases spanning the gap. The CDR3 sequence: CASSPLSDGYNEQFF. The CDR3 DNA follows: TGTGCCAGCTCACCCCTATCGGACGGATACAATGAGCAGTTCTTC.

This clonotype was observed a few times. The chain employs TRBV4-2 and TRBJ1-1; D is uncertain. CDR3 length equals 14 residues. Germline V gene data show CDR1 as LGHNA and CDR2 as YNFKEQ. The V end lost 0 bases, the J end lost 4 bases, and 9 bases lay between the germline ends. The CDR3 DNA follows: TGTGCCAGCAGCCAAGATCGGGCGGGCACTGAAGCTTTCTTT. Amino acids: CASSQDRAGTEAFF.

This clonotype appeared many times. V and J are TRBV7-8 and TRBJ1-1; 9 nucleotides line up with TRBD1. Germline values: CDR1 SGHVS, CDR2 FQNEAQ. The CDR3 extends over 17 amino acids. Trimming took 4 bases from V and 0 from J; bases not matched to a gene: 9. As DNA, the CDR3 is TGTGCCAGCAGCTCACAAGACAGGGGGATCATGAACACTGAAGCTTTCTTT. Its protein product is CASSSQDRGIMNTEAFF.

This clonotype occurred a few times. The chain's CDR3 is CASSGWGQRGNTIYF. CDR3 coding DNA: TGTGCCAGCAGCGGATGGGGACAGCGAGGAAACACCATATATTTT. This sequence joins TRBV7-9 and TRBJ1-3; 7 bases agree with TRBD1. The CDR3 loop spans 15 amino acids. Germline assignment: CDR1 SEHNR and CDR2 FQNEAQ (reference sequence). Losses at the gene ends were 5 bases for V and 4 bases for J; bases not matched to a gene: 8. Together with reference TRBV7-9 and TRBJ1-3, the CDR3 gives the full variable domain: DTGVSQNPRHKITKRGQNVTFRCDPISEHNRLYWYRQTLGQGPEFLTYFQNEAQLEKSRLLSDRFSAERPKGSFSTLEIQRTEQGDSAMYLCASSGWGQRGNTIYFGEGSWLTVV.

The CDR3, as DNA: TGTGCCAGTAGTATAGAATCAGGAATTCCTACCTATGAGCAGTTCTTC. This sequence encodes CASSIESGIPTYEQFF. The J gene is TRBJ2-1, the V gene TRBV19; D is unresolved. The CDR3 covers 16 residues. V lost 0 bases and J lost 8, with 17 bases in between. CDR1 and CDR2 from the germline V gene are LNHDA and SQIVND (reference sequence).

The chain combines TRBV5-1 with TRBJ1-2, with D maybe TRBD1 (5 bases). Looked up from germline, CDR1 is SGHRS and CDR2 is YFSETQ. Trimming stripped 3 bases from V and 5 bases from J, with 8 bases between. This CDR3 spans 12 amino acids. In nucleotides, the CDR3 is TGCGCCAGCAGCTGGGGGGAGTATGGCTACACCTTC. This codes for CASSWGEYGYTF.

The J gene is TRBJ2-7, the V gene TRBV6-2 or TRBV6-3, with 12 bases matching TRBD2. CDR1 and CDR2 from the germline V gene are MNHEY and SVGEGT. The J segment lost 3 bases and the V segment lost 6 bases, leaving 9 bases of the junction unmatched. The CDR3 consists of 16 residues. CDR3 residues: CASSPPTSGGVYEQYF. In DNA form, the CDR3 reads TGTGCCAGCAGCCCCCCGACTAGCGGGGGAGTCTACGAGCAGTACTTC.

The V and J genes are TRBV4-1 and TRBJ2-3; 10 bases line up with TRBD2. With 4 bases clipped from V and 5 bases from J, the junction kept 12 bases outside the gene matches. Germline CDR1 is MGHRA and CDR2 is YSYEKL. This CDR3 spans 17 amino acids. CDR3 sequence (DNA): TGCGCCAGCAGCCCAGTGGCAGCGGGGGGGCTAGGAGATACGCAGTATTTT. It encodes CASSPVAAGGLGDTQYF.

This clonotype was observed many times. CDR3 sequence: CASSLNPAGGPNTQYF. CDR3 nucleotide sequence: TGTGCCAGCAGTTTAAATCCAGCGGGGGGGCCAAATACGCAGTATTTT. This chain uses TRBV27 with TRBJ2-3, with TRBD2 matching over 10 bases. V lost 2 bases and J lost 7; bases outside the gene matches: 9. Germline V gene lookup returns CDR1 MNHEY and CDR2 SMNVEV (reference sequence). This CDR3 has 16 residues.

This clonotype showed up just a few times. This rearrangement joins TRBV2 to TRBJ2-5, with D perhaps matching TRBD2 (6 bases). The CDR3 has 14 residues. Trimming left V 6 bases short and J 0 bases short, with 11 bases between. The germline V gene has CDR1 SNHLY and CDR2 FYNNEI. The CDR3: CASREGPNQETQYF. CDR3 DNA: TGTGCCAGCAGGGAGGGACCGAACCAAGAGACCCAGTACTTC.

In this sample, this clonotype turned up a few times. The DNA of the CDR3 is TGTGCCAGTAGTCCCGGGACAGGGTGGTACAATGAGCAGTTCTTC. It codes for CASSPGTGWYNEQFF. V and J are TRBV19 and TRBJ2-1; 9 nucleotides align to TRBD1. The CDR3 runs 15 residues. Germline CDR1 is LNHDA and CDR2 is SQIVND (reference sequence). Trimming took 5 bases from V and 4 from J; bases not matched to a gene: 6.